One sample yielded the 20 T cell receptor beta chains listed below, sequenced in a study of cytomegalovirus exposure and HLA in healthy donors. Vbeta (60) and Jbeta (13) primers were used in the PCR. Assay: immunoSEQ multiplex PCR; the TCRdb copy retains only in-frame clones and omits some. This table holds 140,000 to 150,000 clones, about 82% found once. The sequenced sample was PBMCs. These receptors were taken from a male donor in good health and CMV-seronegative.

A single count supports this clone. CDR3: CASSQDSGRVYNEQFF. The CDR3 nucleotides are TGCGCCAGCAGCCAAGATAGCGGGAGGGTGTACAATGAGCAGTTCTTC. V gene TRBV4-3 combines with J gene TRBJ2-1, with 11 nucleotides matching TRBD2. Germline V gives CDR1 LGHNA, CDR2 YSLEER. The junction had 2 bases not matched to a gene; V was cut back by 0 bases and J by 4 bases. The CDR3 sequence is 16 residues long.

This chain uses TRBV29-1 with TRBJ2-1; 9 bases are a match to TRBD2. CDR1 and CDR2 (germline): SQVTM, ANQGSEA. This CDR3 spans 15 amino acids. V shed 7 bases, J shed 7 bases, and the junction held 14 bases outside the gene matches. The CDR3 bases are TGCAGCGCCCTGCGGAAAGCGGGGGGAGGGAATGAGCAGTTCTTC. This gives the protein CSALRKAGGGNEQFF.

The J gene is TRBJ1-1, the V gene TRBV10-1; a weak D match, TRBD1 (6 bases). The V and J ends lost 0 bases and 0 bases respectively, with 14 bases between them. The CDR3 covers 17 residues. Germline V gene data show CDR1 as WNHNN and CDR2 as SYGVQD (reference sequence). In nucleotides, the CDR3 is TGCGCCAGCAGTGAGTCTTTAACAGGGACAATGAACACTGAAGCTTTCTTT. Translating it yields CASSESLTGTMNTEAFF.

V gene TRBV21-1 combines with J gene TRBJ1-1. TRBV21-1 is a recognized pseudogene. The CDR3 runs 11 residues. The CDR3 here is CASSQRTEAFF. CDR3 coding DNA: TGTGCCAGCAGCCAGCGGACTGAAGCTTTCTTT.

The rearrangement uses TRBV6-1 and TRBJ1-6; TRBD1 might be the D (6 bases). CDR1 and CDR2 (germline): MNHNS, SASEGT. The V gene lost 6 bases and the J gene lost 9 bases, with 18 bases spanning the gap. This CDR3 is 15 amino acids long. CDR3 sequence reads: CASRDTGYLSSPLHF. CDR3 DNA: TGTGCCAGCAGAGATACAGGGTACTTAAGTTCACCCCTCCACTTT.

The V call is TRBV27, the J call TRBJ1-2; D is unclear. Trimming removed 5 bases from V and 0 bases from J, with 16 bases in between. Germline V gene lookup returns CDR1 MNHEY and CDR2 SMNVEV (reference sequence). CDR3 size: 16 residues. The CDR3 region is CASSPHSGVSNYGYTF. The CDR3 DNA sequence: TGTGCCAGCAGTCCACACTCCGGGGTTTCTAACTATGGCTACACCTTC.

The V and J genes are TRBV4-3 and TRBJ1-4; tentative D call: TRBD1 (5 bases). This CDR3 contains 16 residues. The V gene's germline CDR1 is LGHNA and CDR2 YSLEER. V lost 1 base to trimming and J lost 0 bases, with 9 bases between them. In DNA, the CDR3 is TGCGCCAGCAGCCAAGTGGGCAGGGCAACTAATGAAAAACTGTTTTTT. Protein: CASSQVGRATNEKLFF.

J is TRBJ1-1 and V is TRBV13; 9 bases match TRBD1. V lost 5 bases, J lost 4 bases, and 8 bases stayed unmatched. Germline assignment: CDR1 PRHDT and CDR2 FYEKMQ (reference sequence). The CDR3 contains 15 residues. The CDR3 region has the DNA TGTGCCAGCAGCACGAACAGGGGGCTGAGCACTGAAGCTTTCTTT. The encoded protein is CASSTNRGLSTEAFF.

The gene calls are TRBV5-1 and TRBJ1-2; 7 bases line up with TRBD1. Per the germline V gene, CDR1 is SGHRS and CDR2 is YFSETQ. The CDR3 length is 14 residues. With 0 bases clipped from V and 4 bases from J, the junction kept 3 bases outside the gene matches. The CDR3 DNA is TGCGCCAGCAGCTTGGACGGGACAGCCTATGGCTACACCTTC. This translates into CASSLDGTAYGYTF.

The V call is TRBV4-3, the J call TRBJ2-3; D is ambiguous. Trimming took 3 bases from V and 6 from J, leaving 16 bases between them. The germline V gene encodes CDR1 LGHNA and CDR2 YSLEER. The CDR3 has 15 amino acids. DNA of the CDR3: TGCGCCAGCAGCCACAGCGCACCCGCTAAGGATACGCAGTATTTT. It translates to CASSHSAPAKDTQYF.

The chain is built from TRBV19 and TRBJ2-1; D not resolved. Trimming removed 3 bases from V and 5 bases from J, with 14 bases in between. The CDR3 loop spans 15 amino acids. Germline V gene sequence: CDR1 LNHDA, CDR2 SQIVND (reference sequence). The CDR3 spells CASSISSGADNEQFF. The CDR3 nucleotides read TGTGCCAGTAGTATCTCGTCCGGTGCGGACAATGAGCAGTTCTTC.

The chain uses TRBV25-1 and TRBJ2-7; the D is unclear. V lost 4 bases, J lost 6 bases, and 13 bases lay in between. The germline V gene has CDR1 MGHDK and CDR2 SYGVNS. The CDR3 sequence is 13 residues long. The CDR3 region is CASSGVVGGEQYF. The CDR3 nucleotides are TGTGCCAGCAGTGGGGTGGTAGGCGGCGAGCAGTACTTC.

This clone turned up a few times. Written as DNA, the CDR3 is TGTGCCAGCAGTTTCTCCAGCCGGGACAGATATGGCTACACCTTC. It yields the protein CASSFSSRDRYGYTF. The rearrangement joins TRBV6-6 to TRBJ1-2, with 7 bases fitting TRBD1. Germline V gives CDR1 MNHNY, CDR2 SVGAGI (reference sequence). Trimming removed 4 bases from V and 5 bases from J; junction bases left unmatched: 10. The CDR3 contains 15 residues.

The chain recombines TRBV5-1 with TRBJ1-1; D perhaps matches TRBD1 (5 bases). This CDR3 comprises 18 residues. V was trimmed by 0 bases and J by 4 bases, leaving 22 bases between them. Germline loops: CDR1 SGHRS, CDR2 YFSETQ. The CDR3 reads CASSLVTVGPGVSTEAFF. CDR3 nucleotides: TGCGCCAGCAGCTTGGTGACAGTAGGGCCAGGTGTTTCCACTGAAGCTTTCTTT.

This clone was detected only a few times. V is TRBV5-8 and J is TRBJ1-6; 8 bases agree with TRBD1. There are 15 residues in the CDR3. The germline V gene encodes CDR1 SGHTS and CDR2 YDEGEE. Trimming cost V 0 bases and J 10 bases; bases outside gene matches: 6. The CDR3 protein is CASSLVPDRGSPLHF. The DNA of the CDR3 is TGTGCCAGCAGCTTGGTTCCAGACAGGGGATCACCCCTCCACTTT.

The rearrangement joins TRBV29-1 to TRBJ2-2; 9 nucleotides align to TRBD1. The CDR3 loop spans 15 amino acids. The trim removed 8 bases at V and 7 bases at J, leaving 14 bases unmatched. The germline V gene encodes CDR1 SQVTM and CDR2 ANQGSEA. The CDR3 spells CSPSEGDRVIGELFF. The DNA for the CDR3 is TGCAGCCCCTCAGAGGGGGACAGGGTAATCGGGGAGCTGTTTTTT.

The chain joins TRBV7-9 to TRBJ2-1; 12 bases align to TRBD2. Looked up from germline, CDR1 is SEHNR and CDR2 is FQNEAQ (reference sequence). With V trimmed by 3 bases and J by 0 bases, 6 bases remained unmatched. The CDR3 sequence is 18 residues long. The CDR3 DNA is TGTGCCAGCAGCTTGGGGACTAGCGGGCTTTACTCCTACAATGAGCAGTTCTTC. Residues: CASSLGTSGLYSYNEQFF.

The chain couples TRBV11-2 to TRBJ2-7; no firm D call. The germline V and J ends were trimmed by 2 bases and 7 bases, with 12 bases remaining between them. The germline V gene encodes CDR1 SGHAT and CDR2 FQNNGV. The CDR3 has 13 amino acids. The CDR3 loop is CASSLNSLEEQYF. The CDR3 DNA reads TGTGCCAGCAGCTTAAACTCTCTAGAAGAGCAGTACTTC.

This clone was seen only a few times. The rearrangement uses TRBV6-5 and TRBJ2-3; weak D call: TRBD2 (6 bases). Deletions cut 8 bases from V and 5 bases from J, with 17 bases between. CDR1 is MNHEY and CDR2 is SVGAGI in the germline V gene. The CDR3 covers 14 residues. DNA of the CDR3: TGTGCCAGCGGTATCGGGGGAAGAGGAGATACGCAGTATTTT. Translated, it gives CASGIGGRGDTQYF.

This chain joins TRBV10-3 and TRBJ2-2; 11 positions match TRBD2. The V gene's germline CDR1 is ENHRY and CDR2 SYGVKD. The CDR3 runs to 16 residues. V shed 2 bases and J 6 bases; nucleotides not matched to a gene: 5. CDR3: CAISEILAGAAGELFF. The DNA of the CDR3 is TGTGCCATCAGTGAGATACTAGCGGGAGCCGCCGGGGAGCTGTTTTTT.